This TCR beta chain was recovered during a study of shared clonotypes between healthy human individuals. The study, taken as a whole, reports: Roughly 4.6% of naive CD4 clonotypes were common to several donors.

This clone came up a few times. Its antigen is unknown. This specimen includes other DNA sequences encoding the same CDR3. The CDR3 has 15 amino acids. Germline V CDR1 and CDR2: MRHNA, SNTAGT. Trimming stripped 0 bases from V and 0 bases from J, with 8 bases between. TCRdb keeps only in-frame clones here, not all; method: immunoSEQ multiplex PCR. The data show roughly 640,000 clones, around two thirds seen once. The sequence derives from a woman in her twenties or thirties in good health. V usage is TRBV6-4 and J usage is TRBJ1-2; no reliable D call. The specimen was memory CD4+ T cells sorted from blood. Subset defined: CD45RA-negative fraction. The CDR3 is CASSDSPAANYGYTF. The CDR3 DNA follows: TGTGCCAGCAGTGACTCTCCCGCAGCTAACTATGGCTACACCTTC.